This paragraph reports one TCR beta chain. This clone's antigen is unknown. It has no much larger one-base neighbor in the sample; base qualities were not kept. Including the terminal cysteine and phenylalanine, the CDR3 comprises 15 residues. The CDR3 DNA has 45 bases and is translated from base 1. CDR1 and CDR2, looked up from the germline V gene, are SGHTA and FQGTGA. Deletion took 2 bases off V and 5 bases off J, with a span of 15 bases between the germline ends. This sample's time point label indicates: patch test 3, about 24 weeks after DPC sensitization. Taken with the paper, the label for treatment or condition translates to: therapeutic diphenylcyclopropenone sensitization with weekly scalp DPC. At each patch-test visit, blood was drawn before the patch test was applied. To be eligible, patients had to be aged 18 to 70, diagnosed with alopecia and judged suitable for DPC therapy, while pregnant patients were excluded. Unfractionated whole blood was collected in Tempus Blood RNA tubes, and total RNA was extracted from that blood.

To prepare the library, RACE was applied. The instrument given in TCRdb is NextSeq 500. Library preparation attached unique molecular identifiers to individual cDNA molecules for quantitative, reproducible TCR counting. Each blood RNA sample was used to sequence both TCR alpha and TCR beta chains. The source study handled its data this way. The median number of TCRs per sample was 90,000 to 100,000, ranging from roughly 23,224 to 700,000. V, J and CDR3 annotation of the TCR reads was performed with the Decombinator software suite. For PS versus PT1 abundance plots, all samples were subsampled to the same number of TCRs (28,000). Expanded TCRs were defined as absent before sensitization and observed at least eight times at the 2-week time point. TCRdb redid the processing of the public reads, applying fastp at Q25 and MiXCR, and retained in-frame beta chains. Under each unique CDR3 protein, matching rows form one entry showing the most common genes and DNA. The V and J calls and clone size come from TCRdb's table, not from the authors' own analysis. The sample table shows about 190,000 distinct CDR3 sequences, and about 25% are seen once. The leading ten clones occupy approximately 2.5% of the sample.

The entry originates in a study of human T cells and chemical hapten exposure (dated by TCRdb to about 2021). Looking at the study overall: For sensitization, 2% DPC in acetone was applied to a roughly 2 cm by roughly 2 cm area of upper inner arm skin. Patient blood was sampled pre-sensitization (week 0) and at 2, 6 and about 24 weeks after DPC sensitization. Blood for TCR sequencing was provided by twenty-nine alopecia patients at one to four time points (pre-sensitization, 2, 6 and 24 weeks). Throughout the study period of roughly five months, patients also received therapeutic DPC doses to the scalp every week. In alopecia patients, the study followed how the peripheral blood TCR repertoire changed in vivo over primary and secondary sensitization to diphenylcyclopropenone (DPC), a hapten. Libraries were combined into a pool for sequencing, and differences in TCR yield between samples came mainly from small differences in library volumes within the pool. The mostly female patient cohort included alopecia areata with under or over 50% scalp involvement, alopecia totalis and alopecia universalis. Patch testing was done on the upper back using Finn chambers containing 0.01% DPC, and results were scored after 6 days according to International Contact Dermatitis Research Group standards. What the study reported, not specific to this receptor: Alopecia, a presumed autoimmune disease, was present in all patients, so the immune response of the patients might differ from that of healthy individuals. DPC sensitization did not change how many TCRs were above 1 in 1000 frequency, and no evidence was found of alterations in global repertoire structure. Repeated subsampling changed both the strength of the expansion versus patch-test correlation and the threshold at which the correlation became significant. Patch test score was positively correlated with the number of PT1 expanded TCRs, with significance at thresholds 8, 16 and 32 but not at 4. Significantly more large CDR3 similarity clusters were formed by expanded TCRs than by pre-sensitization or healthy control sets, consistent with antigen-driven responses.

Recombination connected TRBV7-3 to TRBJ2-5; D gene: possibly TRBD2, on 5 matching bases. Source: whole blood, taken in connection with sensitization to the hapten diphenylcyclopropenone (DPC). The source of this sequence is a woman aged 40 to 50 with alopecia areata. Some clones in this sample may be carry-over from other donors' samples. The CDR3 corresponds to CASSLAGGATETQYF. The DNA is TGTGCCAGCAGCTTAGCAGGAGGCGCGACGGAGACCCAGTACTTC.